These T cell receptor beta chains were read from a single sample in a study of blood T cell repertoires in COVID-19. Profiling relied on immunoSEQ multiplex PCR, and the TCRdb table lists in-frame clones only, not all of them. The profile shows 95,000 to 120,000 clones, 84% of them singletons. The sample taken for sequencing was peripheral blood. The receptors were gathered from a woman aged 40-49 years with acute or convalescent COVID-19. CDR3s include the opening cysteine and the closing phenylalanine or tryptophan. The D gene is left open where the match is weak. Where a row states a size, it is once, few, many or the class of an expanded clone; other rows omit it.

j_gene	d_gene	v_gene	abundance	CDR3nt	CDR3aa
TRBJ2-3	TRBD2	TRBV7-3	-	TGTGCCAGCAGCATACGGGGGGGCACAGATACGCAGTATTTT	CASSIRGGTDTQYF
TRBJ1-1	-	TRBV30	few	TGTGCCTGGAGAGATTTCCCAGGGAACACTTTCTTT	CAWRDFPGNTFF
TRBJ2-5	TRBD2	TRBV7-9	-	TGTGCCAGCAGCACACCTAGCGGGGGGGCCGAGACCCAGTACTTC	CASSTPSGGAETQYF
TRBJ2-7	-	TRBV3-1/TRBV3-2	-	TGTGCCAGCAGCCAACGGGGAACCTACGAGCAGTACTTC	CASSQRGTYEQYF
TRBJ2-5	-	TRBV5-1	-	TGCGCCAGCAGGAAGGGAACGGGATGGGAGGAGACCCAGTACTTC	CASRKGTGWEETQYF
TRBJ1-6	-	TRBV7-9	once	TGTGCCAGCAGCTTAGGCAAGAGGGCCCTCCACTTT	CASSLGKRALHF
TRBJ2-1	TRBD1	TRBV24-1	-	TGTGCCACCAGTGGACAGGGGTACAATGAGCAGTTCTTC	CATSGQGYNEQFF
TRBJ2-3	TRBD1	TRBV30	few	TGTGCCTGGACCCGGACAGGCCCCACAGATACGCAGTATTTT	CAWTRTGPTDTQYF
TRBJ1-2	-	TRBV6-6	-	TGTGCCAGCAGTTACTCGGTCGGGGGGCTTAAGGAAGGCTACACCTTC	CASSYSVGGLKEGYTF
TRBJ1-2	-	TRBV7-9	-	TGTGCCAGCAGCTTAGAAACAGGACCTTATGGCTACACCTTC	CASSLETGPYGYTF
TRBJ2-1	-	TRBV10-2	-	TGCGCCAGCAGTGACGCGGGGAGCAATGAGCAGTTCTTC	CASSDAGSNEQFF
TRBJ1-2	TRBD1	TRBV6-5	-	TGTGCCAGCAGTTCCCGAGGACAGGGCAATGGCTACACCTTC	CASSSRGQGNGYTF
TRBJ1-6	-	TRBV5-1	-	TGCGCCAGCAGCTTCGGGAGCTCCTATAATTCACCCCTCCACTTT	CASSFGSSYNSPLHF
TRBJ2-3	-	TRBV5-1	-	TGCGCCAGCAGCTTGGCGGCAGGGTATTCAGATACGCAGTATTTT	CASSLAAGYSDTQYF
TRBJ1-3	TRBD1	TRBV30	-	TGTGCCTGCACCCGGACAGGGAGGGGAAACACCATATATTTT	CACTRTGRGNTIYF
TRBJ2-6	-	TRBV7-8	-	TGTGCCAGCAGCTTACAACTAGGGGGCTCTGGGGCCAACGTCCTGACTTTC	CASSLQLGGSGANVLTF
TRBJ1-4	TRBD1	TRBV5-1	-	TGCGCCAGCAGCTGGGGGACAGCAGCTAATGAAAAACTGTTTTTT	CASSWGTAANEKLFF
TRBJ1-4	-	TRBV19	-	TGTGCCAGTAGGTGGAGAGACACTAATGAAAAACTGTTTTTT	CASRWRDTNEKLFF
TRBJ2-1	-	TRBV30	-	TGTGCCTGGGGAAGGACAGCTTCCTACAATGAGCAGTTCTTC	CAWGRTASYNEQFF
TRBJ2-3	TRBD2	TRBV18	-	TGTGCCAGCTCACCGACTAGCGGGGGGGGCCCAAATACGCAGTATTTT	CASSPTSGGGPNTQYF
TRBJ1-1	TRBD1	TRBV30	-	TGTGCCTGGATCGGACAGGGGCGAGTCACTGAAGCTTTCTTT	CAWIGQGRVTEAFF
TRBJ2-7	-	TRBV5-6	-	TGTGCCACCAGCCGACATGGGCAAACCTCCTACGAGCAGTACTTC	CATSRHGQTSYEQYF
TRBJ1-4	TRBD1	TRBV19	-	TGTGCCAGTAGTATTTACCCGGGACAGGGGCCCCTTCTTGGAAAACTGTTTTTT	CASSIYPGQGPLLGKLFF
TRBJ1-3	-	TRBV19	-	TGTGCCAGTATTCATATCGGAGGGAGTCCTGGAAACACCATATATTTT	CASIHIGGSPGNTIYF
TRBJ1-6	TRBD1	TRBV4-1	-	TGCGCCAGCAGCCGAACAGGGGGGTATTCACCCCTCCACTTT	CASSRTGGYSPLHF
TRBJ1-1	-	TRBV29-1	-	TGCAGCGCCCGTAAGGGGAGGGACACTGAAGCTTTCTTT	CSARKGRDTEAFF
TRBJ1-2	TRBD1	TRBV5-4	-	TGTGCCACAGGACAGGGCAACAACTATGGCTACACCTTC	CATGQGNNYGYTF
TRBJ1-2	-	TRBV6-2/TRBV6-3	once	TGTGCCAGCAGTTACGGCCGGGGTCTGGGCTACACCTTC	CASSYGRGLGYTF
TRBJ1-4	-	TRBV19	once	TGTGCCTCATGGTTGCCAGGGGTTGAAAAACTGTTTTTT	CASWLPGVEKLFF
TRBJ2-3	TRBD1	TRBV27	-	TGTGCCAGCAGCAAGGGACAGGGATACACAGATACGCAGTATTTT	CASSKGQGYTDTQYF
TRBJ2-7	TRBD1	TRBV2	-	TGTGCCAGCAGCTTTCTCGGACAGGGCCAATCCGAGCAGTACTTC	CASSFLGQGQSEQYF